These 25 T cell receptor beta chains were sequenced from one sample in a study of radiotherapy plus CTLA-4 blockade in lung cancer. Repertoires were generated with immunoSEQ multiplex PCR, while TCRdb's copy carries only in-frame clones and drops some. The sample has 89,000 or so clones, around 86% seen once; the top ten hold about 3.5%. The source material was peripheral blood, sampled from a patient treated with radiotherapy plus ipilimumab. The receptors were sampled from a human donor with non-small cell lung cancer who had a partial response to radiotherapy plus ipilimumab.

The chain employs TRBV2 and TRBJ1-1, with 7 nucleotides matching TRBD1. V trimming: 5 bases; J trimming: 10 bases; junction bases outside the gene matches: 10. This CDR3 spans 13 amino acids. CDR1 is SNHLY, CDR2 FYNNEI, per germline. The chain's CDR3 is CASSLTGTGGAFF. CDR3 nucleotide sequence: TGTGCCAGCAGTCTGACAGGGACTGGCGGAGCTTTCTTT.

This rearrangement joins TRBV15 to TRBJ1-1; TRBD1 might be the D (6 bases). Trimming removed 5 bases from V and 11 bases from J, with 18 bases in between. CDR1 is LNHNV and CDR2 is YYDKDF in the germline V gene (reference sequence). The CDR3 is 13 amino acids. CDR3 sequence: CATSLEGRGRAFF. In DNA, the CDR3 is TGTGCCACCAGCCTCGAGGGCAGGGGTCGGGCTTTCTTT.

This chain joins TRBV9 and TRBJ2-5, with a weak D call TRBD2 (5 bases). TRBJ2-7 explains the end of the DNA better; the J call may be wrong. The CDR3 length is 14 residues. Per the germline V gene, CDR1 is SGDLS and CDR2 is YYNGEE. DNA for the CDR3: TGTGCCAGCAGCGTAGCCGAGGGATACTACGAGCAGTACTTC. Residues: CASSVAEGYYEQYF.

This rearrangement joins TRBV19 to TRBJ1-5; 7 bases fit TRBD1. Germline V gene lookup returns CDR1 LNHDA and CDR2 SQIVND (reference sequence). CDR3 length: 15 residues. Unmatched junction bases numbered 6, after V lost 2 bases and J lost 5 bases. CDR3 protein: CASSIRQGSDQPQHF. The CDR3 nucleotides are TGTGCCAGTAGTATAAGACAGGGCAGCGATCAGCCCCAGCATTTT.

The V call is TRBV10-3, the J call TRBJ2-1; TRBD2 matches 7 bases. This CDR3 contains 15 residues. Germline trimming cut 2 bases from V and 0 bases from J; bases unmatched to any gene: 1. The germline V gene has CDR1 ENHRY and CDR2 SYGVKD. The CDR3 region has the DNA TGTGCCATCAGTGAGGGCGGGAGCTCCTACAATGAGCAGTTCTTC. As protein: CAISEGGSSYNEQFF.

CDR3 coding DNA: TGTGCCAGTATAGGCGGAGAGACCCAGTACTTC. This gives the protein CASIGGETQYF. This sequence joins TRBV19 and TRBJ2-5; no clear D gene. Germline loops: CDR1 LNHDA, CDR2 SQIVND (reference sequence). Trimming shortened V by 7 bases and J by 4 bases, and 7 bases separated the two germline ends. The CDR3 length is 11 residues.

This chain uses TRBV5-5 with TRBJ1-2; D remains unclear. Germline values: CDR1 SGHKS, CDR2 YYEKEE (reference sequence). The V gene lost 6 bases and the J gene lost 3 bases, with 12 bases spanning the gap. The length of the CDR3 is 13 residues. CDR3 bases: TGTGCCAGCACCTTCTATCTTTACTATGGCTACACCTTC. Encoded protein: CASTFYLYYGYTF.

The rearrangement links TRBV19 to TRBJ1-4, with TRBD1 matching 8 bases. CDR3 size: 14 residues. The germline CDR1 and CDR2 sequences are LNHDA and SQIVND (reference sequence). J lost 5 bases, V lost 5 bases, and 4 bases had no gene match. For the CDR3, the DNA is TGTGCCAGTAGTCCGGGACAGGCCAATGAAAAACTGTTTTTT. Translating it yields CASSPGQANEKLFF. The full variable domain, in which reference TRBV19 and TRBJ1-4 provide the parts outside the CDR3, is DGGITQSPKYLFRKEGQNVTLSCEQNLNHDAMYWYRQDPGQGLRLIYYSQIVNDFQKGDIAEGYSVSREKKESFPLTVTSAQKNPTAFYLCASSPGQANEKLFFGSGTQLSVL.

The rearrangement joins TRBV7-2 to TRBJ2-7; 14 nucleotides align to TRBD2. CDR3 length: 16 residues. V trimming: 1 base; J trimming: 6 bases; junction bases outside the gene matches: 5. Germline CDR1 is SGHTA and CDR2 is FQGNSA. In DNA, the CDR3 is TGTGCCAGCAGCTTAGGACTAGCGGGAGGGCAGGGCGAGCAGTACTTC. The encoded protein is CASSLGLAGGQGEQYF.

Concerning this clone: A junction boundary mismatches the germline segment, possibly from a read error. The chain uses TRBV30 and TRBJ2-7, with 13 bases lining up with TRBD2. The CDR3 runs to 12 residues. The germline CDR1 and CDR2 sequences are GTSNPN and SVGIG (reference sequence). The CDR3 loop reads CAWSTSGRNQDF. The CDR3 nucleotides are TGTGCCTGGTCGACTAGCGGGAGGAATCAGGACTTC.

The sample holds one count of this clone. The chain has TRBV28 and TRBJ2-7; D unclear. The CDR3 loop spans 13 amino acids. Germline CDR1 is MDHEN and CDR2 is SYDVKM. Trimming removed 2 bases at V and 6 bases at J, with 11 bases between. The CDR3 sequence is CASSLQSPGEQYF. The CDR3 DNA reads TGTGCCAGCAGTTTACAATCCCCCGGCGAGCAGTACTTC.

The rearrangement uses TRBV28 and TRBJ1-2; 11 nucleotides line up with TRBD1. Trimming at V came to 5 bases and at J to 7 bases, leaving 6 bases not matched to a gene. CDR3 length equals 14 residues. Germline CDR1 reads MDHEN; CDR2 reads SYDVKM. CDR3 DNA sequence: TGTGCCAGCAGTCCGGACAGGGGGCAAGCTGGCTACACCTTC. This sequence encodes CASSPDRGQAGYTF.

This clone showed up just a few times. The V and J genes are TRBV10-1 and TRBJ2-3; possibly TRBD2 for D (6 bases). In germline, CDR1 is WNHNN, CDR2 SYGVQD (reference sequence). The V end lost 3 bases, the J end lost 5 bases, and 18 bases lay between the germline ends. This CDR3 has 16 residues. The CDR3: CASSDVAGNLGDTQYF. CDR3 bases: TGCGCCAGCAGTGATGTCGCGGGAAATTTGGGAGATACGCAGTATTTT.

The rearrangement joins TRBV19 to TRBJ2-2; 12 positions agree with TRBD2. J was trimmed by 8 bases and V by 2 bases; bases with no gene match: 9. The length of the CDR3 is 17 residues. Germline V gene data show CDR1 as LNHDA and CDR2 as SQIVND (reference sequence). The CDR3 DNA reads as TGTGCCAGTAGTATACGGACTAGCGGGAAAATGTTAGGGGAGCTGTTTTTT. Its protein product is CASSIRTSGKMLGELFF.

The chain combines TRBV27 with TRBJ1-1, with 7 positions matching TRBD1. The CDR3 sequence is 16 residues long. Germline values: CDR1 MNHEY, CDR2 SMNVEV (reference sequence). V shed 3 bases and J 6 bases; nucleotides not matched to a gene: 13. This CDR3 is CASSFIDRVKVSEAFF. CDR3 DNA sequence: TGTGCCAGCAGTTTCATCGACAGGGTAAAGGTTTCTGAAGCTTTCTTT.

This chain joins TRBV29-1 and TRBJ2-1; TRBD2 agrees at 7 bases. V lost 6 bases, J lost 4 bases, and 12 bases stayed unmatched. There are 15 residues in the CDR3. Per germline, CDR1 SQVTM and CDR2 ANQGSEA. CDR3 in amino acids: CSVAGPSGAYNEQFF. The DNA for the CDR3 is TGCAGCGTCGCCGGTCCAAGCGGGGCTTACAATGAGCAGTTCTTC.

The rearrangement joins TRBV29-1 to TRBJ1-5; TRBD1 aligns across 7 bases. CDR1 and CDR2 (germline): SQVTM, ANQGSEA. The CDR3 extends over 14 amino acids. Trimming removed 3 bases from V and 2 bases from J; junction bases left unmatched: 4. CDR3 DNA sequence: TGCAGCGTTGACGGTGGGACAGGCAATCAGCCCCAGCATTTT. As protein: CSVDGGTGNQPQHF. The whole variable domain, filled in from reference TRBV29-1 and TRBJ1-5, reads SAVISQKPSRDICQRGTSLTIQCQVDSQVTMMFWYRQQPGQSLTLIATANQGSEATYESGFVIDKFPISRPNLTFSTLTVSNMSPEDSSIYLCSVDGGTGNQPQHFGDGTRLSIL.

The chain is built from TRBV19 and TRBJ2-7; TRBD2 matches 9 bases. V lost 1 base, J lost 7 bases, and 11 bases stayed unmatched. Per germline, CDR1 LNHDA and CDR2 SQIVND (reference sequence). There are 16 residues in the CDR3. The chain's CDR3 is CASSIGGSGRATEQYF. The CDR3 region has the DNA TGTGCCAGTAGTATAGGTGGTAGCGGGAGAGCTACGGAGCAGTACTTC.

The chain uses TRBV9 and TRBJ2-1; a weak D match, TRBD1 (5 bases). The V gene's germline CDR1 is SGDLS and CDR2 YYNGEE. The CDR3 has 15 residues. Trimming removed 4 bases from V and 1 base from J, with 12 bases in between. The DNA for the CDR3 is TGTGCCAGCAGCCCTACCCCAGGGTCCTACAATGAGCAGTTCTTC. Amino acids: CASSPTPGSYNEQFF.

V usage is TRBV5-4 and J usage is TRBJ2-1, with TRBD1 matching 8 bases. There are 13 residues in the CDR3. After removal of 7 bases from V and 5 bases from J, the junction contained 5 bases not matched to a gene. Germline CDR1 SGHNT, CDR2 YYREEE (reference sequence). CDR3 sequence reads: CASGTGRNNEQFF. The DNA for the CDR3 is TGTGCCAGCGGGACAGGAAGAAACAATGAGCAGTTCTTC. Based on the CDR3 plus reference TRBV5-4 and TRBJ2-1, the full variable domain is ETGVTQSPTHLIKTRGQQVTLRCSSQSGHNTVSWYQQALGQGPQFIFQYYREEENGRGNFPPRFSGLQFPNYSSELNVNALELDDSALYLCASGTGRNNEQFFGPGTRLTVL.

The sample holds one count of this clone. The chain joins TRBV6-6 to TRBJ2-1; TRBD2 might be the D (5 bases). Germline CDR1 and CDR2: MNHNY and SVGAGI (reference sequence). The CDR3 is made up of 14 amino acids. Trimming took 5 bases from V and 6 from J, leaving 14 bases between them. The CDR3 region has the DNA TGTGCCAGCAGTCGATTCTTAGCGTCCAATGAGCAGTTCTTC. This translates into CASSRFLASNEQFF.

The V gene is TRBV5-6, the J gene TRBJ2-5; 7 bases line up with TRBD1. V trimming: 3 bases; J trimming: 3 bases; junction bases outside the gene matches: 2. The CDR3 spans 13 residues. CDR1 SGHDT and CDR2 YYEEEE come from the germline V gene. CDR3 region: CASSWTGEETQYF. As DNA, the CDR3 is TGTGCCAGCAGCTGGACAGGCGAAGAGACCCAGTACTTC.

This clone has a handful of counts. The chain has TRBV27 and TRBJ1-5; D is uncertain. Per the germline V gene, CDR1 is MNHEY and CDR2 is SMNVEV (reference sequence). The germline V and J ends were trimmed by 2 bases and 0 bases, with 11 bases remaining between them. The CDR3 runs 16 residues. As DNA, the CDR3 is TGTGCCAGCAGTTTAGGAGGGCGATTTAGCAATCAGCCCCAGCATTTT. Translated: CASSLGGRFSNQPQHF.

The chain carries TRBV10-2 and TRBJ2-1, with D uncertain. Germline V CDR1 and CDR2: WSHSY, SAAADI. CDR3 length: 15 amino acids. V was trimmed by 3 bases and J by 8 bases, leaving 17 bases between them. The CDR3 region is CASSDKTSQTDEQFF. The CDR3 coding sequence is TGCGCCAGCAGTGATAAGACAAGCCAAACCGATGAGCAGTTCTTC.

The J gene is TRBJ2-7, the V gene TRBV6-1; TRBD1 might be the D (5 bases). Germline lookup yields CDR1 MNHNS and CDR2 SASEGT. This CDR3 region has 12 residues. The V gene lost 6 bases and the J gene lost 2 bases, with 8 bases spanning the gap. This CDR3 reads CASSRVAYEQYF. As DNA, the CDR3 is TGTGCCAGCAGCAGGGTTGCCTACGAGCAGTACTTC.